The clone carrying this T cell receptor (beta chain) has ten or more counts. Its specificity is not known. This sample was included in a study of T cell repertoires in cytomegalovirus infection. About the research overall: Recently identified HLA-C-restricted CMV epitopes were among the peptides used.

Germline CDR1 MNHEY, CDR2 SMNVEV (reference sequence). CDR3 length equals 13 residues. The V gene lost 0 bases and the J gene lost 8 bases, with 7 bases spanning the gap. Study-level points and caveats: Clonotype analysis showed dominance of the ex vivo response by HLA-C-restricted CMV-specific TCR beta clonotypes.

TCRdb passed the reads through MiXCR, listing each CDR3 protein once. The data contain about 100,000 distinct CDR3 sequences, around 40% of them singletons. The sequencing here drew on CD8+ T cells from cultured PBMCs, taken from culture after CMV antigen stimulation. This clonotype was obtained from a human donor in good health (CMV status not recorded). Some clones in this sample may be carry-over from other donors' samples. The chain recombines TRBV27 with TRBJ1-4, with D possibly TRBD1 on 6 matching bases. CDR3 nucleotide sequence: TGTGCCAGCAGTTTATCGAGGGGGGAAAAACTGTTTTTT. Residues: CASSLSRGEKLFF. Combining the CDR3 with reference TRBV27 and TRBJ1-4 gives the whole variable domain EAQVTQNPRYLITVTGKKLTVTCSQNMNHEYMSWYRQDPGLGLRQIYYSMNVEVTDKGDVPEGYKVSRKEKRNFPLILESPSPNQTSLYFCASSLSRGEKLFFGSGTQLSVL.